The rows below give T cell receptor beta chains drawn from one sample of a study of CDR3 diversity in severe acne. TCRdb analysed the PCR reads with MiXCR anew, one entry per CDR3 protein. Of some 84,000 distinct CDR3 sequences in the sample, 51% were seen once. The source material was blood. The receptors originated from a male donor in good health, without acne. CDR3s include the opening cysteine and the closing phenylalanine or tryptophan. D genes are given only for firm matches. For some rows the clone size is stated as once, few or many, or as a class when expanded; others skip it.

CASSLSEQFF TGCGCCAGCAGCTTGAGTGAACAGTTCTTC TRBJ2-1 - TRBV5-1 -
CATSVIGTTRVSGNTIYF TGTGCCACCAGTGTAATAGGGACCACCCGGGTGTCGGGAAACACCATATATTTT TRBJ1-3 - TRBV24-1 -
CASRAQGADTQYF TGTGCCTCCCGAGCCCAAGGGGCAGATACGCAGTATTTT TRBJ2-3 many TRBV10-3 -
CSARGREETQYF TGCAGTGCTAGGGGGAGGGAGGAGACCCAGTACTTC TRBJ2-5 once TRBV20-1 TRBD2
CASSRQGSNTDTQYF TGTGCCAGCAGTCGACAGGGGAGCAACACAGATACGCAGTATTTT TRBJ2-3 - TRBV12-3/TRBV12-4 TRBD1
CSAGKGGGFGETQYF TGCAGTGCTGGGAAGGGGGGGGGCTTCGGGGAGACCCAGTACTTC TRBJ2-5 many TRBV20-1 -
CASSFGTGYYEQYF TGTGCCAGCAGTTTCGGGACGGGTTACTACGAGCAGTACTTC TRBJ2-7 - TRBV28 -
CASSQGHYEQYF TGCGCCAGCAGCCAAGGACACTACGAGCAGTACTTC TRBJ2-7 few TRBV5-1 -
CASSLEGTTNEKLFF TGTGCCAGCAGCTTGGAGGGGACAACTAATGAAAAACTGTTTTTT TRBJ1-4 - TRBV7-9 -
CASSREGQDTEAFF TGCGCCAGCAGTCGTGAAGGGCAGGACACTGAAGCTTTCTTT TRBJ1-1 - TRBV5-1 -
CATSRDRAGITEAFF TGTGCCACCAGCAGAGATCGGGCAGGGATCACTGAAGCTTTCTTT TRBJ1-1 - TRBV15 -
CSASPYEQYF TGCAGTGCTAGCCCCTACGAGCAGTACTTC TRBJ2-7 medium-sized TRBV20-1 -
CASSLGPIETQYF TGTGCCAGCAGCTTAGGCCCTATAGAGACCCAGTACTTC TRBJ2-5 - TRBV7-8 -
CASSPDRIPNEKLFF TGTGCCAGCAGTCCGGACAGGATACCTAATGAAAAACTGTTTTTT TRBJ1-4 - TRBV7-2 TRBD1
CASSRTRYEQYF TGTGCCAGCAGCCGGACCCGATACGAGCAGTACTTC TRBJ2-7 - TRBV7-9 -
CATSTRGQASYEQYF TGTGCCACCAGTACAAGGGGACAGGCCTCCTACGAGCAGTACTTC TRBJ2-7 once TRBV24-1 TRBD1
CASSEGPTRGYTF TGTGCCAGCAGCGAGGGGCCCACCCGCGGCTACACCTTC TRBJ1-2 - TRBV5-1 -
CASIGQGTGDYGYTF TGTGCCAGCATCGGACAGGGGACGGGGGACTATGGCTACACCTTC TRBJ1-2 - TRBV6-6 TRBD1
CASSLGWGGRNEQSF TGCGCCAGCAGCTTGGGGTGGGGGGGAAGGAATGAGCAGTCCTTC TRBJ2-1 many TRBV5-1 TRBD2
CSVMGQNMNTEAFF TGCAGCGTCATGGGACAGAACATGAACACTGAAGCTTTCTTT TRBJ1-1 few TRBV29-1 TRBD1
CASSIARLGEKLFF TGTGCCAGTAGTATAGCCAGGCTGGGTGAAAAACTGTTTTTT TRBJ1-4 many TRBV19 -
CSARRNRAEAFF TGCAGCGCTCGGAGGAACAGGGCGGAAGCTTTCTTT TRBJ1-1 - TRBV29-1 -
CASTGTGRGYNEQFF TGTGCCAGCACCGGTACGGGCAGGGGCTACAATGAGCAGTTCTTC TRBJ2-1 many TRBV27 -
CSASPGLAGLYNEQFF TGCAGTGCTAGCCCCGGACTAGCGGGCCTATACAATGAGCAGTTCTTC TRBJ2-1 medium-sized TRBV20-1 TRBD2
CASSLWPSGGSHEQYF TGTGCCAGCAGTTTATGGCCTAGCGGGGGGTCCCACGAGCAGTACTTC TRBJ2-7 many TRBV27 TRBD2
CASAYRQRKNEQYF TGTGCCAGCGCCTACCGCCAACGAAAAAACGAGCAGTACTTC TRBJ2-7 many TRBV6-5 -
CASSRDRSYNEQFF TGTGCCAGCAGCAGGGACAGGTCTTACAATGAGCAGTTCTTC TRBJ2-1 few TRBV7-3 TRBD1
CSARDVGGNNEQFF TGCAGTGCTAGAGATGTGGGGGGCAACAATGAGCAGTTCTTC TRBJ2-1 - TRBV20-1 -
CASSLGTSGRCNEQFF TGTGCCAGCAGCTTAGGTACTAGCGGGCGTTGCAATGAGCAGTTCTTC TRBJ2-1 - TRBV7-9 TRBD2
CASFLPGQNTEAFF TGCGCCAGTTTTTTACCGGGACAGAACACTGAAGCTTTCTTT TRBJ1-1 - TRBV5-1 -
CASSQDGNQPQHF TGTGCCAGCAGTCAGGACGGAAATCAGCCCCAGCATTTT TRBJ1-5 many TRBV6-4 -
CSARDREFLTDAQYF TGCAGTGCTAGAGATAGGGAGTTTCTCACAGATGCGCAGTATTTT TRBJ2-3 - TRBV20-1 -
CASSADRDRAYNEQFF TGTGCCAGCAGCGCCGACAGGGACAGGGCCTACAATGAGCAGTTCTTC TRBJ2-1 - TRBV9 TRBD1
CASSWTGFRQPQHF TGTGCCAGCAGTTGGACAGGGTTCAGGCAGCCCCAGCATTTT TRBJ1-5 - TRBV6-5 TRBD1
CASSPGREQFFGQPQHF - TRBJ1-5 once TRBV7-6 -
CAISGGTAAYEQYF TGTGCCATCAGTGGGGGGACAGCCGCCTACGAGCAGTACTTC TRBJ2-7 many TRBV10-3 TRBD1
CAISANTGELSF TGTGCCATCAGTGCGAACACCGGGGAGCTGTCTTTT TRBJ2-2 - TRBV10-3 -
CATRAGGQPQHF TGTGCCACCAGAGCGGGCGGGCAGCCCCAGCATTTT TRBJ1-5 - TRBV19 -
CASVYRTGAKHEQYF TGTGCCAGCGTGTATCGGACAGGCGCTAAGCACGAGCAGTACTTC TRBJ2-7 - TRBV2 TRBD1
CASSLTGGTYEQYF TGTGCCAGCAGCTTGACAGGGGGGACCTACGAGCAGTACTTC TRBJ2-7 - TRBV9 TRBD1
CAGSSFGGPSRDGYTF TGTGCCGGTAGTTCGTTCGGGGGACCGTCGAGGGATGGCTACACCTTC TRBJ1-2 - TRBV19 -
CSAGTSGSAYGYYEQYF TGCAGTGCGGGGACTAGCGGGAGTGCGTATGGATACTACGAGCAGTACTTC TRBJ2-7 few TRBV20-1 TRBD2
CASSLHYGQGTNEQFF TGTGCCAGCAGTCTACACTACGGACAGGGGACCAATGAGCAGTTCTTC TRBJ2-1 many TRBV27 TRBD1
CASSLYGTMGGYTF TGTGCCAGCAGTTTATACGGGACGATGGGAGGCTACACCTTC TRBJ1-2 many TRBV28 -
CASKIGRGNTEAFF TGTGCCAGTAAAATAGGAAGAGGGAACACTGAAGCTTTCTTT TRBJ1-1 many TRBV19 -